Below, one T cell receptor beta chain is given with its context. Sequenced by immunoSEQ multiplex PCR; TCRdb stores in-frame clones only, minus some. Of 9,500 to 15,000 clones listed, less than 90% are singletons. The junction had 9 bases not matched to a gene; V was cut back by 3 bases and J by 2 bases. Germline V gene sequence: CDR1 MDHEN, CDR2 SYDVKM. The CDR3 spans 16 residues. The data were taken from a study of somatic mutations in cytotoxic T cells in rheumatoid arthritis. The chain joins TRBV28 to TRBJ1-2; 7 positions agree with TRBD1. The sample was CD8+ T cells sorted from blood. The TCR was taken from a woman aged 55-70 years in good health. Here the CDR3 DNA reads TGTGCCAGCAGTTTGCCCCCGGACAGGTTAAACTATGGCTACACCTTC. Translating it yields CASSLPPDRLNYGYTF.